Listed below are T cell receptor beta chains from one sample, sequenced in a study of OX40 agonist ivuxolimab in advanced cancers. The assay was immunoSEQ multiplex PCR, and TCRdb's table has in-frame clones only and misses some. This repertoire shows roughly 120,000 clones, more than 80% found once; its top ten account for approximately 0.51%. This specimen consisted of CD4+ or CD8+ T cells sorted from blood, obtained in a trial of the OX40 agonist ivuxolimab. These receptor sequences come from an adult with an advanced solid tumor such as melanoma, head and neck, liver or kidney cancer. CDR3s include the opening cysteine and the closing phenylalanine or tryptophan. D genes are given only for firm matches. Where a row states a size, it is once, few, many or the class of an expanded clone; other rows omit it.

d_gene	abundance	j_gene	v_gene	CDR3nt	CDR3aa
TRBD1	NA	TRBJ2-3	TRBV18	TGTGCCAGCTCATCCAGGACAGGAGAGGAGGCAGATACGCAGTATTTT	CASSSRTGEEADTQYF
NA	NA	TRBJ1-5	TRBV7-8	TGTGCCAGCAGCTTAGAAGGGGCAACAAGCAATCAGCCCCAGCATTTT	CASSLEGATSNQPQHF
NA	NA	TRBJ2-5	TRBV30	TGTGCCTGGAGTTTAGGTCCCGGGCGAAAAGAGACCCAGTACTTC	CAWSLGPGRKETQYF
NA	NA	TRBJ2-5	TRBV2	TGTGCCAGCAGTGAAGGCGCGGAGACCCAGTACTTC	CASSEGAETQYF
NA	NA	TRBJ2-3	TRBV10-3	TGTGCCATCAGGGCTCTCGGGAGCGGAAGCACAGATACGCAGTATTTT	CAIRALGSGSTDTQYF
NA	NA	TRBJ2-5	TRBV5-1	TGCGCCAGCAGCTTGGGCCCCGGGGAGACCCAGTACTTC	CASSLGPGETQYF
NA	NA	TRBJ2-7	TRBV28	TGTGCCAGCAGTTTACCGCAGGGGTACGAGCAGTACTTC	CASSLPQGYEQYF
NA	NA	TRBJ1-5	TRBV27	TGTGCCAGCAGTTCGAGGGTTCTGGATCAGCCCCAGCATTTT	CASSSRVLDQPQHF
TRBD1	NA	TRBJ2-7	TRBV4-2	TGTGCCAGCAGCCAGGAAATGACAGGGATCTCCTACGAGCAGTACTTC	CASSQEMTGISYEQYF
NA	NA	TRBJ1-1	TRBV10-3	TGTGCCATCAGGGGCAGGGAGGACCCGAACACTGAAGCTTTCTTT	CAIRGREDPNTEAFF
NA	NA	TRBJ2-5	TRBV7-9	TGTGCCAGCAGCTCGACTACTCAAGAGACCCAGTACTTC	CASSSTTQETQYF
NA	once	TRBJ1-3	TRBV5-1	TGCGCCAGCAGCTCTAACCTTGGAAACACCATATATTTT	CASSSNLGNTIYF
TRBD2	NA	TRBJ2-1	TRBV7-8	TGTGCCAGCAGCTTCGGAGCGGGGACTACCAACAATGAGCAGTTCTTC	CASSFGAGTTNNEQFF
NA	NA	TRBJ1-2	TRBV11-2	TGTGCCAGCAGCTCTATACAGGGTCGCGATGGCTACACCTTC	CASSSIQGRDGYTF
TRBD1	NA	TRBJ2-1	TRBV7-2	TGTGCCAGCAGCAGCGGACAGGGGTCCCACAATGAGCAGTTCTTC	CASSSGQGSHNEQFF
TRBD2	NA	TRBJ2-5	TRBV4-2	TGTGCCAGCAGCCAAGATCGGGCCAGCGGGGGAGTAAGGGAGACCCAGTACTTC	CASSQDRASGGVRETQYF
TRBD2	NA	TRBJ2-6	TRBV6-1	TGTGCCAGCAGTGATAATAGCGGGGGGGCTGCTGGGGCCAACGTCCTGACTTTC	CASSDNSGGAAGANVLTF
TRBD2	once	TRBJ2-3	TRBV4-3	TGCGCCAGCAGCCAAGATCCGTCCCGGGGGGGCTCAGATACGCAGTATTTT	CASSQDPSRGGSDTQYF
TRBD1	NA	TRBJ2-2	TRBV5-1	TGCGCCAGCAGCTTGGGATCTTTGACAGGGGGCAACACCGGGGAGCTGTTTTTT	CASSLGSLTGGNTGELFF
NA	NA	TRBJ1-2	TRBV7-9	TGTGCCAGCAGCTTACCTCCGGGTGGCTACACCTTC	CASSLPPGGYTF
TRBD1	NA	TRBJ1-1	TRBV6-4	TGTGCCAGCAGTGACCCCACAGGGGCCGGGGCTGAAGCTTTCTTT	CASSDPTGAGAEAFF
TRBD2	NA	TRBJ2-1	TRBV28	TGTGCCAGCATAAGCGGGGGGTACAATGAGCAGTTCTTC	CASISGGYNEQFF
TRBD2	NA	TRBJ2-7	TRBV5-1	TGCGCCAGCAGCTTGGTGGGGGCCGGGACTAGCGGGGACTACGAGCAGTACTTC	CASSLVGAGTSGDYEQYF
NA	few	TRBJ1-2	TRBV7-3	TGTGCCAGCAGCTTAGCGTCGGGGGATGGCTACACCTTC	CASSLASGDGYTF
NA	few	TRBJ1-2	TRBV11-2	TGTGCCAGCAGCTTAGATGGGAGGGACTATGGCTACACCTTC	CASSLDGRDYGYTF
NA	NA	TRBJ2-3	TRBV10-3	TGTGCCATCAGTGAGTCGGCTTATACTAGCACAGATACGCAGTATTTT	CAISESAYTSTDTQYF
TRBD1	NA	TRBJ2-1	TRBV29-1	TGCAGCGTCGGAACAGGGGTGGCCTACAATGAGCAGTTCTTC	CSVGTGVAYNEQFF
NA	NA	TRBJ1-6	TRBV27	TGTGCCAGCAGTAGTACGGACCCAGGAGGCTCACCCCTCCACTTT	CASSSTDPGGSPLHF
NA	NA	TRBJ2-7	TRBV4-3	TGCGCCAGCAGCAAATACTGGCGGGACAACTCCTACGAGCAGTACTTC	CASSKYWRDNSYEQYF
NA	NA	TRBJ1-4	TRBV11-2	TGTGCCAGCAGCCCCCCGGGACTTCAGGGGATTCGAGAAAAACTGTTTTTT	CASSPPGLQGIREKLFF
NA	NA	TRBJ1-5	TRBV7-9	TGTGCCAGCAGCGTCTCATATAGCAATCAGCCCCAGCATTTT	CASSVSYSNQPQHF
NA	once	TRBJ2-7	TRBV6-5	TGTGCCAGCAGGTTCGACTCAAGAGGGACCTACGAGCAGTACTTC	CASRFDSRGTYEQYF
NA	NA	TRBJ1-5	TRBV19	TGTGCCAGTAGTACCCGGGAGTTTCAGCCCCAGCATTTT	CASSTREFQPQHF
TRBD1	NA	TRBJ1-4	TRBV6-5	TGTGCCAGCAGTGCCAAGGGGGCGGATGAAAAACTGTTTTTT	CASSAKGADEKLFF
TRBD2	NA	TRBJ2-3	TRBV28	TGTGCCAGCAGTACAACCGGACTAGCGGGGTCCACAGATACGCAGTATTTT	CASSTTGLAGSTDTQYF
NA	NA	TRBJ2-7	TRBV18	TGTGCCAGCTCACCACCCCCTGGTAACTACGAGCAGTACTTC	CASSPPPGNYEQYF
TRBD1	NA	TRBJ1-1	TRBV11-2	TGTGCCAGCAGCCTTATGCCGACAGGGGTGAACACTGAAGCTTTCTTT	CASSLMPTGVNTEAFF
TRBD1	once	TRBJ1-2	TRBV27	TGTGCCAGCAGTTTGGAGTGGGACAGGCCCTTTGGCTACACCTTC	CASSLEWDRPFGYTF
NA	NA	TRBJ1-1	TRBV30	TGTGCCTGGAGGGACTCCTATTACACTGAAGCTTTCTTT	CAWRDSYYTEAFF
TRBD1	NA	TRBJ2-5	TRBV7-6	TGTGCCAGCAGCAAGCGGACAGGTCAAGAGACCCAGTACTTC	CASSKRTGQETQYF
TRBD1	NA	TRBJ2-7	TRBV11-3	TGTGCCAGCAGCTCCCGACAGGGGGAGCAGTACTTC	CASSSRQGEQYF
NA	NA	TRBJ1-6	TRBV7-3	TGTGCCAGCAGCTTCGGGGGAGGAAATTCACCCCTCCACTTT	CASSFGGGNSPLHF
NA	NA	TRBJ1-4	TRBV29-1	TGCAGCGTTGATGGTGGAACTAATGAAAAACTGTTTTTT	CSVDGGTNEKLFF
NA	NA	TRBJ2-3	TRBV7-3	TGTGCCAGCAGCTTAATTATAGATACGCAGTATTTT	CASSLIIDTQYF
NA	few	TRBJ2-2	TRBV6-5	TGTGCCAGCAGTTACTCCCCCAACACCGGGGAGCTGTTTTTT	CASSYSPNTGELFF
NA	NA	TRBJ2-5	TRBV7-2	TGTGCCAGCAGGGAACCGGGACAACTCCCACGCGGGACCCAGTACTTC	CASREPGQLPRGTQYF
TRBD1	NA	TRBJ2-1	TRBV28	TGTGCCAGCAGTTTTGATCCAGGGGGCTTCAATGAGCAGTTCTTC	CASSFDPGGFNEQFF
NA	NA	TRBJ2-1	TRBV29-1	TGCAGCGCGACTATAGGGGATTACACCTACAATGAGCAGTTCTTC	CSATIGDYTYNEQFF
TRBD1	NA	TRBJ2-7	TRBV19	TGTGCCAGTAGTGATGCGGACAGGGGGCTATACGAGCAGTACTTC	CASSDADRGLYEQYF
NA	once	TRBJ2-5	TRBV5-1	TGCGCCAGCAGCTTGGAATCGGGGTTTGGGGAGACCCAGTACTTC	CASSLESGFGETQYF
NA	once	TRBJ2-6	TRBV6-4	TGTGCCAGCAGTAATACCGGGGGGCCGGGGGCCAACGTCCTGACTTTC	CASSNTGGPGANVLTF
NA	NA	TRBJ2-7	TRBV20-1	TGCAGTGCTAAAGACTCCTACGAGCAGTACTTC	CSAKDSYEQYF